What follows describes a single T cell receptor beta chain. Its target is unknown. Using its own MiXCR run on the reads, TCRdb lists one record per CDR3 protein. The sample yields 100,000 to 150,000 distinct CDR3 sequences, 20% to 30% seen once. This sample was taken from a study of T cell repertoires in cytomegalovirus infection. Across the study: Evidence of both CMV infection and a matching HLA type came from public TCR beta signatures.

The CDR3 is 14 amino acids. J was trimmed by 8 bases and V by 3 bases; bases with no gene match: 8. Germline-derived CDR1 and CDR2 are LNHDA and SQIVND (reference sequence). Regarding the study as a whole: CMV carriers with the relevant HLA were identified by cumulative public TCR beta family frequency. Clonotype analysis showed dominance of the ex vivo response by HLA-C-restricted CMV-specific TCR beta clonotypes.

The sequencing input was PBMCs, sequenced either directly or after in vitro stimulation (not recorded which). This chain links TRBV19 with TRBJ1-2, with 8 positions matching TRBD1. This sequence was found in a human donor in good health (CMV status not recorded). Some clones in this sample may be carry-over from other donors' samples. This CDR3 is CASSMGRGQRGYTF. As DNA, the CDR3 is TGTGCCAGTAGTATGGGCAGGGGGCAACGAGGCTACACCTTC.